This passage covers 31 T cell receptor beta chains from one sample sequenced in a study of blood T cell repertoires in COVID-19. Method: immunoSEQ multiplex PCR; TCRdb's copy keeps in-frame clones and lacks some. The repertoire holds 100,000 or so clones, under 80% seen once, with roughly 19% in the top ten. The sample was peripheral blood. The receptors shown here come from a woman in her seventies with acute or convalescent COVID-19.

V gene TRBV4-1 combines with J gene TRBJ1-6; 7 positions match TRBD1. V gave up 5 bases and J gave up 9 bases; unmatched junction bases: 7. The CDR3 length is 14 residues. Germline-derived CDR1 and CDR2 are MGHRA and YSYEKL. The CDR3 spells CASSRDSFFSPLHF. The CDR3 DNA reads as TGCGCCAGCAGCAGGGACAGCTTCTTTTCACCCCTCCACTTT.

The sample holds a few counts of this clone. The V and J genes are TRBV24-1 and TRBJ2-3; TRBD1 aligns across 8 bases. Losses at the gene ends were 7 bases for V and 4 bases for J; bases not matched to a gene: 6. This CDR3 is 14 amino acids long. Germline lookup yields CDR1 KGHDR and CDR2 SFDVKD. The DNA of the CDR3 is TGTGCCACCAGGGAAACAGGGGGTGCAGATACGCAGTATTTT. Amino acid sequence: CATRETGGADTQYF.

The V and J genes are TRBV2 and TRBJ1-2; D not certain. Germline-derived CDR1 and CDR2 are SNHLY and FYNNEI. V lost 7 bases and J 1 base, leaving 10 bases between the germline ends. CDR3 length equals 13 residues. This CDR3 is CASNSPGNYGYTF. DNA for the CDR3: TGTGCCAGCAATTCCCCGGGTAACTATGGCTACACCTTC. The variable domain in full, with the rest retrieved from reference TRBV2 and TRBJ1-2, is EPEVTQTPSHQVTQMGQEVILRCVPISNHLYFYWYRQILGQKVEFLVSFYNNEISEKSEIFDDQFSVERPDGSNFTLKIRSTKLEDSAMYFCASNSPGNYGYTFGSGTRLTVV.

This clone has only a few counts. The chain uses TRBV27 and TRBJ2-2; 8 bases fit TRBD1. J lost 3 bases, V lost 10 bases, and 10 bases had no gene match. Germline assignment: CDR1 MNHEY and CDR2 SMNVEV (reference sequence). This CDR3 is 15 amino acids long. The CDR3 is CATRRRGRDTGELFF. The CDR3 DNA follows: TGTGCCACCAGACGCAGGGGGCGCGACACCGGGGAGCTGTTTTTT.

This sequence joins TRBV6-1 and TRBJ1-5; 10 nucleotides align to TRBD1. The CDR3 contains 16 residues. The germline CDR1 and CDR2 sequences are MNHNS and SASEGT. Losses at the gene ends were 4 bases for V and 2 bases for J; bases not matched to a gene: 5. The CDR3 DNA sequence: TGTGCCAGCAGTGGACAGGGGGCGTTTGGCAATCAGCCCCAGCATTTT. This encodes CASSGQGAFGNQPQHF.

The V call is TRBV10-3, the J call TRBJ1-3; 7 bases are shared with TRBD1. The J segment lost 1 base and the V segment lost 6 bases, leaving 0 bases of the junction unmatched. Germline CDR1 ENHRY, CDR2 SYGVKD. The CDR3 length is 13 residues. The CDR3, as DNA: TGTGCCATCAGGGGACAGTCTGGAAACACCATATATTTT. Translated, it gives CAIRGQSGNTIYF.

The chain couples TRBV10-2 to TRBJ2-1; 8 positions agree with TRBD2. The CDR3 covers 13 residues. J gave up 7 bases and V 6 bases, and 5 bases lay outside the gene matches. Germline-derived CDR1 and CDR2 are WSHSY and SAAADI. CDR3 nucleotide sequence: TGCGCCAGCAGAGCGGGGGCGGGAAATGAGCAGTTCTTC. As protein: CASRAGAGNEQFF.

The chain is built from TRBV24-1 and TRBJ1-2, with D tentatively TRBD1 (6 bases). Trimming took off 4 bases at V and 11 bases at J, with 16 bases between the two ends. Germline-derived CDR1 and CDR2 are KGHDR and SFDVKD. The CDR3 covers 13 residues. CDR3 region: CATSDTGTQRYTF. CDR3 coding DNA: TGTGCCACCAGTGACACCGGGACACAACGTTACACCTTC.

This chain's CDR3 is CASSLAPPGHNSPLHF. The CDR3 nucleotides read TGTGCCAGCAGCTTAGCCCCCCCAGGGCATAATTCACCCCTCCACTTT. The rearrangement links TRBV11-2 to TRBJ1-6, with a possible D match to TRBD1 (5 bases). Germline V gene data show CDR1 as SGHAT and CDR2 as FQNNGV. Trimming took 1 base from V and 5 from J, leaving 12 bases between them. The CDR3 is made up of 16 amino acids.

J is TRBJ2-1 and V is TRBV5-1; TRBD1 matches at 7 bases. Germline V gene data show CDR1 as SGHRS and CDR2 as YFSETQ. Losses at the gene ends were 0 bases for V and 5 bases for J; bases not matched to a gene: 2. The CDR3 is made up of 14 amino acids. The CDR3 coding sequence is TGCGCCAGCAGCTTGGGCACAGGGGACAATGAGCAGTTCTTC. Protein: CASSLGTGDNEQFF.

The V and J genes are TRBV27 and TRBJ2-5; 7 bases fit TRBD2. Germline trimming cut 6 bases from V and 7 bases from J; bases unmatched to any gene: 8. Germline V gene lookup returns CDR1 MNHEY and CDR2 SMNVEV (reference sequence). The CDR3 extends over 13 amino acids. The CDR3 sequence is CASSPRGVGTQYF. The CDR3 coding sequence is TGTGCCAGCAGCCCCCGGGGGGTCGGGACCCAGTACTTC.

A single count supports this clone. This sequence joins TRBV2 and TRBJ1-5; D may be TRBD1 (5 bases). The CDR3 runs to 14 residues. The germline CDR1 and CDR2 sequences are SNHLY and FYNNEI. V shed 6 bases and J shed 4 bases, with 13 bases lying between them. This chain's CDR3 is CASSRGGSNQPQHF. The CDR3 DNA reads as TGTGCCAGCAGCCGCGGGGGATCTAATCAGCCCCAGCATTTT.

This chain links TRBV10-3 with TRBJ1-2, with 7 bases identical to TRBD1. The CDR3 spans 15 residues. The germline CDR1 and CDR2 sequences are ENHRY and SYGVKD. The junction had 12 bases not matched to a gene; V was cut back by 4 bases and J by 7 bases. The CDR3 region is CAISAPGQISAGYTF. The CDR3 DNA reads TGTGCCATCAGTGCCCCGGGACAGATTTCTGCTGGCTACACCTTC.

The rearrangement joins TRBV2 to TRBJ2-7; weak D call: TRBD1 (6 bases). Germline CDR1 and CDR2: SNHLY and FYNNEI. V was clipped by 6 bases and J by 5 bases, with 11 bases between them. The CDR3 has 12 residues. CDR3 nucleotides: TGTGCCAGCAGAATTCAGGGGAACGAGCAGTACTTC. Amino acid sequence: CASRIQGNEQYF.

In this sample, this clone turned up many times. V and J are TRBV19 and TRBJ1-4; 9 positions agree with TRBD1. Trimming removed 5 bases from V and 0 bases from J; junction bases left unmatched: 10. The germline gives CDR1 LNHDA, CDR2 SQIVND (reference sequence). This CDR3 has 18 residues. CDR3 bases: TGTGCCAGTAGTCTTCGAAGAAGACAGGGGGCAACTAATGAAAAACTGTTTTTT. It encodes CASSLRRRQGATNEKLFF.

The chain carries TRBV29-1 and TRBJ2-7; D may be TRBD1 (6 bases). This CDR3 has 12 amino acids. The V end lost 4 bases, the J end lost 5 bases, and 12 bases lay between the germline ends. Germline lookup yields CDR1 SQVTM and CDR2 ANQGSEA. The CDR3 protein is CSVVGRGHEQYF. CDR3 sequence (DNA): TGCAGCGTTGTGGGCAGGGGCCACGAGCAGTACTTC.

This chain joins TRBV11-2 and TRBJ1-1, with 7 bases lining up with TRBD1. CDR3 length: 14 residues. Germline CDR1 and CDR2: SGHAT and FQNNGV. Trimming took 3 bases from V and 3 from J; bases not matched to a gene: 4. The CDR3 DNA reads TGTGCCAGCAGCTTCCGGACAGGAGACACTGAAGCTTTCTTT. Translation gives CASSFRTGDTEAFF.

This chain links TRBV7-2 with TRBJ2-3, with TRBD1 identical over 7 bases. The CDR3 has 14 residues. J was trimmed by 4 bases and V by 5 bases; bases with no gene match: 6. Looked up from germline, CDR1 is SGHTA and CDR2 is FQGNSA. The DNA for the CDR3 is TGTGCCAGCAGCCGCGACAGGGTCCCAGATACGCAGTATTTT. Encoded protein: CASSRDRVPDTQYF.

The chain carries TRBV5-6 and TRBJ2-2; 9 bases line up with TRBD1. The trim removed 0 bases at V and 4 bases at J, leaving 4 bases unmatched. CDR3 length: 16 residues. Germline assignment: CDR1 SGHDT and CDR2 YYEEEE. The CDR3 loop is CASSLGTGAITGELFF. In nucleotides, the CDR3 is TGTGCCAGCAGCTTGGGGACAGGGGCCATCACCGGGGAGCTGTTTTTT.

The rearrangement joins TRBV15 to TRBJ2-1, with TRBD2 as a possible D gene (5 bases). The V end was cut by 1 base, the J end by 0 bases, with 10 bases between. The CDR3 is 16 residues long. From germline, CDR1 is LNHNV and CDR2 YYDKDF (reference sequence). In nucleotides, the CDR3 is TGTGCCACCAGCAGAGCCGGCACTAGCTCCTACAATGAGCAGTTCTTC. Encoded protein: CATSRAGTSSYNEQFF.

The CDR3 DNA reads as TGTGCCAGCAGTTTGTTAGGGGGCGACAATCAGCCCCAGCATTTT. Its translation: CASSLLGGDNQPQHF. V usage is TRBV28 and J usage is TRBJ1-5; 7 bases agree with TRBD1. CDR3 length: 15 amino acids. Trimming took 3 bases from V and 3 from J; bases not matched to a gene: 5. CDR1 and CDR2 (germline): MDHEN, SYDVKM.

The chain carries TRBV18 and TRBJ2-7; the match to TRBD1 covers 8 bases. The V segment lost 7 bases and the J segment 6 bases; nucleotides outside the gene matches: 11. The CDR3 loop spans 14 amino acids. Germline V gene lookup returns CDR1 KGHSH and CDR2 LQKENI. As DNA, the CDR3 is TGTGCCAGCTGTTTAACAGGGGGAGAGAGCGAGCAGTACTTC. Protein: CASCLTGGESEQYF. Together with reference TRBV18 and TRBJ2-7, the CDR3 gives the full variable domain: NAGVMQNPRHLVRRRGQEARLRCSPMKGHSHVYWYRQLPEEGLKFMVYLQKENIIDESGMPKERFSAEFPKEGPSILRIQQVVRGDSAAYFCASCLTGGESEQYFGPGTRLTVT.

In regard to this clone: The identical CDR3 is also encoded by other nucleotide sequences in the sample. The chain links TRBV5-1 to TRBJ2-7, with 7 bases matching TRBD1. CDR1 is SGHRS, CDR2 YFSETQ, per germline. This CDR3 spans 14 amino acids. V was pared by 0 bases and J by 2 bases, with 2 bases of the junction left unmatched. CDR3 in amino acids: CASSLGQGAYEQYF. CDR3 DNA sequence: TGCGCCAGCAGCTTGGGTCAGGGGGCCTACGAGCAGTACTTC. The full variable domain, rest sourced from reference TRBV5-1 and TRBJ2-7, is KAGVTQTPRYLIKTRGQQVTLSCSPISGHRSVSWYQQTPGQGLQFLFEYFSETQRNKGNFPGRFSGRQFSNSRSEMNVSTLELGDSALYLCASSLGQGAYEQYFGPGTRLTVT.

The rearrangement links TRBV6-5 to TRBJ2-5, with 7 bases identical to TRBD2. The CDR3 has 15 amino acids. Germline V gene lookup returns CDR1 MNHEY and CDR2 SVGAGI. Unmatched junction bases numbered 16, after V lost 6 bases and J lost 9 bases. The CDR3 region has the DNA TGTGCCAGCAGCCCAGAATCCAGGAGACTAGCTGCCCAGTACTTC. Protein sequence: CASSPESRRLAAQYF.

The CDR3: CASSSQGAGTEAFF. CDR3 sequence (DNA): TGCGCCAGCAGCTCCCAGGGGGCGGGCACTGAAGCTTTCTTT. The rearrangement uses TRBV5-1 and TRBJ1-1; TRBD1 matches 8 bases. The CDR3 is made up of 14 amino acids. The ends lost 3 bases at V and 4 bases at J; junction bases unmatched: 5. The germline V gene has CDR1 SGHRS and CDR2 YFSETQ.

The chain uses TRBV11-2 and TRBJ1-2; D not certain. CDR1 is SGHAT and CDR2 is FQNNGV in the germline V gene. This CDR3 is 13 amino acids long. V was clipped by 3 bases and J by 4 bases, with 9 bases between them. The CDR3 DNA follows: TGTGCCAGCAGCTTTAATAGCTTCTATGGCTACACCTTC. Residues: CASSFNSFYGYTF.

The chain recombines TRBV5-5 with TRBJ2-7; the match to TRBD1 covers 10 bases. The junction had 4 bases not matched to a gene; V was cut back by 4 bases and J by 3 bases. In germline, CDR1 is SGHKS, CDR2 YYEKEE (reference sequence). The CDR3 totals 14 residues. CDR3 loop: CASSRDRGVYEQYF. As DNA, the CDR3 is TGTGCCAGCAGCCGGGACAGGGGTGTCTACGAGCAGTACTTC.

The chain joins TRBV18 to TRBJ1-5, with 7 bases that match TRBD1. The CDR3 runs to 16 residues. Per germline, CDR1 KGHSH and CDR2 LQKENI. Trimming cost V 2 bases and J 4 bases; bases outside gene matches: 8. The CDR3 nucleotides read TGTGCCAGCTCACCAGAGGTGGCAGGGGGTAATCAGCCCCAGCATTTT. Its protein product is CASSPEVAGGNQPQHF.

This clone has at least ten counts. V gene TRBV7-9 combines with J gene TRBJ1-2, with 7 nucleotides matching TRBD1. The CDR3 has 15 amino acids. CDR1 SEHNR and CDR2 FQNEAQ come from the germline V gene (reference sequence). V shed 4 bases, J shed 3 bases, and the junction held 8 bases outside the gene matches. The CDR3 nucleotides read TGTGCCAGCAGCTCCTTTAGGACAGGAGACTATGGCTACACCTTC. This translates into CASSSFRTGDYGYTF.

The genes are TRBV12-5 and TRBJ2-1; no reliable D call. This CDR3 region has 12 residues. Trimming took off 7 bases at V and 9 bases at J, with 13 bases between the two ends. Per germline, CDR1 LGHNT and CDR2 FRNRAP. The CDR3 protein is CASAISAGEQFF. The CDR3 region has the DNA TGTGCTAGTGCTATAAGCGCCGGTGAGCAGTTCTTC.

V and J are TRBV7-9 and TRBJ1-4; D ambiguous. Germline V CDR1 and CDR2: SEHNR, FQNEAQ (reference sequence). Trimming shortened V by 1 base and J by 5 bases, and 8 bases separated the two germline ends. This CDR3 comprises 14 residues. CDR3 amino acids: CASSLGGQNEKLFF. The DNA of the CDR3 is TGTGCCAGCAGCTTAGGCGGTCAAAATGAAAAACTGTTTTTT. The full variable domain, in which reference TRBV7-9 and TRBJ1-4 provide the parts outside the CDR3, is DTGVSQNPRHKITKRGQNVTFRCDPISEHNRLYWYRQTLGQGPEFLTYFQNEAQLEKSRLLSDRFSAERPKGSFSTLEIQRTEQGDSAMYLCASSLGGQNEKLFFGSGTQLSVL.